This T cell receptor beta chain was sequenced in a study of shared clonotypes between healthy human individuals. Study in general: The cohort comprised a couple of women and a few men. Their ages spanned 18 to 49 years.

This clone has only one observation. The CDR3 runs to 14 residues. The germline V and J ends were trimmed by 8 bases and 7 bases, with 17 bases remaining between them. Germline loops: CDR1 SGHTA, CDR2 FQGTGA. Here immunoSEQ multiplex PCR was the method, and the copy in TCRdb shows in-frame clones only, minus some. The sample has roughly 510,000 clones, over 60% seen once. The sample comprised PBMCs. This TCR was recovered from a woman aged 40 to 50 in good health. Some clones in this sample may be carry-over from other donors' samples. The chain uses TRBV7-3 and TRBJ2-2; D gene uncertain. CDR3 DNA sequence: TGTGCCAGCTCTCCCAGAAGCATGGGCGGGGAGCTGTTTTTT. Its protein product is CASSPRSMGGELFF.